Sequencing of this T cell receptor beta chain was carried out in a study of shared clonotypes between healthy human individuals. Regarding the study as a whole: Generation of non-shared clonotypes was less probable than generation of clonotypes shared by all four donors.

This clone was recorded only once. No antigen is known for it. The test was conducted at deep level. Original analysis: As immunoSEQ supplied junction-only sequences (without quality scores), filtering differed. The protocol was immunoSEQ multiplex PCR, while the TCRdb copy is restricted to in-frame clones and leaves out a portion. That table supplies the V and J calls and clone size; D and trimming were determined from the DNA. Here the sample spans 950,000 to 1,200,000 clones, 60% to 85% being singletons. Among the donors, all were Caucasian adults who lived in Nashville, Tennessee. V was clipped by 2 bases and J by 1 base, with 11 bases between them. Germline CDR1 reads SGHRS; CDR2 reads YFSETQ. The CDR3 is made up of 15 amino acids.

The sequenced sample was memory CD4+ T cells from PBMCs. Subset denoted: CD45RA-negative fraction. The origin of this receptor is a man younger than 35 in good health. Some clones in this sample may be carry-over from other donors' samples. The chain carries TRBV5-1 and TRBJ2-3; D might be TRBD2 (5 bases). Here the CDR3 DNA reads TGCGCCAGCAGCTTTGTGGGAGAGGGCACAGATACGCAGTATTTT. Amino acids: CASSFVGEGTDTQYF.